This record covers a single T cell receptor (beta chain). Its antigen remains unidentified. A 5'RACE reaction primed in the constant segment made cDNA libraries of TCR alpha and TCR beta, and these carried sample barcodes and UMIs. Each CDR3 protein gets one entry after TCRdb re-called the 5' RACE reads with MiXCR. This sample carries around 390,000 distinct CDR3 sequences, about a sixth of them seen once, and the ten largest clones take 20% to 25%. The data stem from a study of T-cell memory formation after mild COVID-19. As for the study in general: Across donors, TCR clusters were largely donor specific.

Findings and caveats of the study: SARS-CoV-2 specificity was not confirmed for second-wave clones peaking on day 37. Contracting clones, day 15 to 85, had balanced CD4/CD8, and later expanders favored CD4+.

This clonotype originated in a man between 18 and 35 years old who had mild COVID-19 (a few samples of this study predate the infection). Cell type and time point are not known. Sequencing input: PBMCs or a T cell subset sorted from them (not recorded which).

CDR3 in amino acids: CASSYDKSSYNEQFF. The CDR3 DNA reads TGTGCCAGCAGTTATGACAAGAGCTCCTACAATGAGCAGTTCTTC. This rearrangement joins TRBV6-5 to TRBJ2-1, with D uncertain. CDR3 length: 15 residues. The V end was cut by 3 bases, the J end by 0 bases, with 9 bases between. Germline values: CDR1 MNHEY, CDR2 SVGAGI.